The TCR beta chain under discussion was sequenced for a study of T cells after yellow fever vaccination (dated by TCRdb to the late 2010s). Describing the broader study: Libraries from fractions with low cell numbers were prepared with the SMART-Seq v4 Ultra Low Input RNA kit. Two healthy male donors, one aged 18 to 30 and one aged 30 to 40 years, were included in the cohort. To follow T-cell clones before and after both primary and booster YFV17D yellow fever vaccination, bulk TCR alpha and beta repertoires underwent longitudinal sequencing. Bulk PBMC replicates and cell subsets were isolated from blood drawn at multiple timepoints before and after both primary and secondary immunization. Points the paper makes about the study in general: Most clones expanded after primary vaccination (almost 97% of CD4 and roughly 90% of CD8) were re-detected after the booster, suggesting that broad memory maintenance occurred. The secondary T-cell response was found to be weaker but faster than the primary response, with a peak reached on day 5 rather than on day 15. Computational filtering was needed because FACS-sorted repertoires could contain abundant contaminating clonotypes from the bulk population. Because only a couple of donors were included in the study, the extent to which the findings can be generalized is limited. A small share of clonotypes occurred in both CD4 and CD8 compartments, likely arising from convergent recombination.

The sequencer was an Illumina NovaSeq 6000. Synthesis of TCR cDNA relied on 5'RACE template switching, a step that introduced a universal primer site along with unique molecular identifiers. cDNA synthesis was primed from both the TCR alpha and TCR beta constant segments. Library amplification involved two PCR steps, and the second step added sample barcodes and sequencing adapters. Sequencing of libraries was done on Illumina HiSeq 2500 (2x100 bp) or NovaSeq (2x150 bp). As for the authors' bioinformatics: Demultiplexing of reads and collapsing into UMI consensus sequences were performed with MIGEC, and V(D)J alignment was carried out with MiXCR. Using edgeR on replicate PBMC samples, clonotypes were called vaccine-responding if FDR was below 0.01 and the log2 fold change was above 5 up to day 15. Bulk clonotypes were assigned CD4 or CD8 identity according to which sequenced CD4 or CD8 repertoire held them at higher abundance. In-frame beta chains were kept once TCRdb had trimmed the public reads at Q25 with fastp and called clones with MiXCR. Rows merge per CDR3 protein into single entries with the most common DNA and genes. These V and J calls derive from TCRdb rather than the authors' analysis. The sample profile shows 80,000 to 100,000 distinct CDR3 sequences; about 6% of them were found once. Over 40% of the sample goes to the ten largest clones.

The sample's treatment or condition, from its label and the paper: live attenuated yellow fever vaccine strain. PBMCs were isolated from peripheral blood using a standard Ficoll-Paque protocol. Dynabeads CD4 and CD8 positive selection kits were used to isolate the CD4 and CD8 T-cell fractions. TriZol was used to extract RNA from bulk PBMCs, from CD4 and CD8 fractions, and from dextramer-positive and dextramer-negative fractions. The junction shows trimming of 4 bases on V and 7 bases on J, and the gene matches do not reach 5 bases of it. The CDR3 starts with the cysteine, ends with the phenylalanine, and has 14 residues. Only the CDR3 region is kept as DNA, spanning 42 bases read in frame from base 1. CDR1 WSHSY and CDR2 SAAADI were looked up in the germline V gene. This clonotype turned up a few times. What this receptor recognizes is not known. No base quality values were provided; no much bigger clone lies one nucleotide off.

The chain is assembled from TRBV10-2 and TRBJ2-1; TRBD2 lines up with 9 middle nucleotides. The specimen comprised CD8+ T cells sorted from PBMCs, sampled 10 days after the yellow fever booster vaccination. This clonotype was obtained from a man aged 18-30 years who received the YFV17D yellow fever vaccine. This receptor has the CDR3 CASSAGLAQNEQFF. The DNA sequence is TGCGCCAGCAGTGCCGGACTAGCGCAAAATGAGCAGTTCTTC.